This T cell receptor beta chain was found in a study of CD8+ T cells in alopecia areata. Across the whole study: A 6-month off-drug phase came after tofacitinib, which had lasted 6 to 18 months.

Findings and caveats of the study: Sequences from scalp samples also cover resident alphabeta T cells of normal skin. Scalp lesions, especially in alopecia totalis/universalis, had higher clonality than normal scalp.

The CDR3 sequence is 13 residues long. V lost 7 bases, J lost 0 bases, and 13 bases lay in between. From germline, CDR1 is SQVTM and CDR2 ANQGSEA. In the case of this clone: The antigen remains undetermined.

cDNA serving as the sequencing template came from extracted, reverse transcribed RNA. Profiled with immunoSEQ multiplex PCR; TCRdb holds only in-frame clones, not every one. The profile shows about 90,000 clones, roughly 46% of them singletons. Treatment described: oral pan-JAK inhibitor, 5-10 mg twice daily. Sequencing used CD8+ T cells sorted from blood, obtained at week 24, from a patient treated with tofacitinib. The source is a human donor with alopecia areata. The rearrangement uses TRBV29-1 and TRBJ2-7; tentative D call: TRBD2 (6 bases). Here the CDR3 reads CSALATSSYEQYF. CDR3 DNA sequence: TGCAGCGCCCTAGCGACAAGCTCCTACGAGCAGTACTTC.